This passage covers 23 T cell receptor beta chains from one sample sequenced in a study of T cell responses to AZD1222 COVID-19 vaccine. Sequencing used immunoSEQ multiplex PCR; TCRdb keeps in-frame clones, though not all of them. Of some 110,000 clones in the sample, approximately 91% were seen once. The sample in question was peripheral blood, obtained on day 0 of AZD1222 vaccination. These receptors came from an adult in good health.

This sequence joins TRBV5-4 and TRBJ1-3, with a possible D match to TRBD1 (5 bases). The CDR3 extends over 16 amino acids. Germline assignment: CDR1 SGHNT and CDR2 YYREEE (reference sequence). The germline V and J ends were trimmed by 0 bases and 10 bases, with 20 bases remaining between them. CDR3 DNA sequence: TGTGCCAGCAGCTTGGGGCAGGGTCTGTCAGCAGGGACCATATATTTT. Its translation is CASSLGQGLSAGTIYF.

The chain carries TRBV21-1 and TRBJ1-5. TRBV21-1 is described as a pseudogene. The CDR3 has 16 residues. The CDR3 sequence: CASSKGCLNSNQPQHF. CDR3 in DNA: TGTGCCAGCAGCAAAGGTTGCCTTAATAGCAATCAGCCCCAGCATTTT.

The chain has TRBV12-5 and TRBJ2-1; 7 bases map to TRBD1. V shed 0 bases and J 4 bases; nucleotides not matched to a gene: 9. This CDR3 is 17 amino acids long. Germline CDR1 is LGHNT and CDR2 is FRNRAP. The CDR3 is CASGLVGTGTAYNEQFF. In DNA, the CDR3 is TGTGCTAGTGGTTTGGTGGGGACCGGGACAGCATACAATGAGCAGTTCTTC.

V and J are TRBV6-5 and TRBJ2-3; TRBD1 is a possible D gene (6 bases). CDR1 is MNHEY, CDR2 SVGAGI, per germline. The CDR3 length is 15 residues. V gave up 10 bases and J gave up 0 bases, with 17 bases separating them. The CDR3 nucleotides are TGTGCCATGGGGGCGAGATGGGCGAGCACAGATACGCAGTATTTT. It codes for CAMGARWASTDTQYF.

The gene calls are TRBV10-3 and TRBJ2-3; 8 bases fit TRBD2. After removal of 6 bases from V and 0 bases from J, the junction contained 11 bases not matched to a gene. The germline V gene has CDR1 ENHRY and CDR2 SYGVKD. CDR3 size: 17 residues. Here the CDR3 DNA reads TGTGCCATCAGGGCGGGGGGTACAAGTGCTAGCACAGATACGCAGTATTTT. It translates to CAIRAGGTSASTDTQYF.

This rearrangement joins TRBV7-8 to TRBJ2-7, with D tentatively TRBD1 (5 bases). V was pared by 0 bases and J by 0 bases, with 12 bases between. Germline V gene data show CDR1 as SGHVS and CDR2 as FQNEAQ. The CDR3 is made up of 16 amino acids. The CDR3 DNA reads TGTGCCAGCAGCTTAGCGTCAGGGTTAGGCTCCTACGAGCAGTACTTC. Amino acids: CASSLASGLGSYEQYF.

The gene calls are TRBV6-5 and TRBJ1-2; D might be TRBD1 (5 bases). V lost 5 bases to trimming and J lost 8 bases, with 15 bases between them. The CDR3 runs to 13 residues. Per the germline V gene, CDR1 is MNHEY and CDR2 is SVGAGI. The CDR3 reads CASSPQGSAGYTF. The CDR3 DNA sequence: TGTGCCAGCAGTCCCCAGGGTTCTGCCGGCTACACCTTC.

The V call is TRBV18, the J call TRBJ2-7; D is uncertain. This CDR3 region has 15 residues. V dropped 3 bases and J dropped 0 bases, with 12 bases sitting between them. Germline CDR1 is KGHSH and CDR2 is LQKENI. In nucleotides, the CDR3 is TGTGCCAGCTCACCCGCCGGGTTGAGCTCCTACGAGCAGTACTTC. This sequence encodes CASSPAGLSSYEQYF.

This chain uses TRBV5-1 with TRBJ1-3; D unclear. The CDR3 length is 16 residues. V was shortened by 0 bases and J by 2 bases, with 12 bases between the two germline ends. In germline, CDR1 is SGHRS, CDR2 YFSETQ. This CDR3 reads CASSLGDGKAGNTIYF. The CDR3 DNA is TGCGCCAGCAGCTTGGGAGACGGCAAGGCTGGAAACACCATATATTTT. Variable domain in full (rest from reference TRBV5-1 and TRBJ1-3): KAGVTQTPRYLIKTRGQQVTLSCSPISGHRSVSWYQQTPGQGLQFLFEYFSETQRNKGNFPGRFSGRQFSNSRSEMNVSTLELGDSALYLCASSLGDGKAGNTIYFGEGSWLTVV.

Notes on this clone: Since no conserved phenylalanine or tryptophan closes the CDR3, a read error is the likely cause. The chain has TRBV27 and TRBJ1-6, with 7 bases fitting TRBD1. The CDR3 has 18 residues. J lost 0 bases, V lost 1 base, and 6 bases had no gene match. Per germline, CDR1 MNHEY and CDR2 SMNVEV (reference sequence). The CDR3 here is CASSLYGQASSYNSPLHL. In nucleotides, the CDR3 is TGTGCCAGCAGTTTATACGGACAGGCTAGCTCCTATAATTCACCCCTCCACCTT.

The chain uses TRBV3-1 (or the pseudogene TRBV3-2) and TRBJ1-6; TRBD1 aligns across 8 bases. With 4 bases clipped from V and 0 bases from J, the junction kept 8 bases outside the gene matches. The CDR3 has 18 amino acids. Germline V gene sequence: CDR1 LGHDT, CDR2 YNNKEL (reference sequence). CDR3: CASSRGQGGGSYNSPLHF. CDR3 nucleotide sequence: TGTGCCAGCAGCCGAGGACAGGGCGGGGGCTCCTATAATTCACCCCTCCACTTT.

In its sample, this clone was seen a few times. V and J are TRBV5-1 and TRBJ2-2, with D maybe TRBD2 (6 bases). The CDR3 is 15 residues long. V lost 0 bases and J 5 bases, leaving 11 bases between the germline ends. Germline CDR1 and CDR2: SGHRS and YFSETQ. The CDR3 DNA reads as TGCGCCAGCAGCTTGGCGCTAGCGAGGACCGGGGAGCTGTTTTTT. This translates into CASSLALARTGELFF. Full variable domain (outside the CDR3, taken from reference TRBV5-1 and TRBJ2-2): KAGVTQTPRYLIKTRGQQVTLSCSPISGHRSVSWYQQTPGQGLQFLFEYFSETQRNKGNFPGRFSGRQFSNSRSEMNVSTLELGDSALYLCASSLALARTGELFFGEGSRLTVL.

This clone has a single count. This chain connects TRBV27 to TRBJ1-6; TRBD1 agrees at 9 bases. Losses at the gene ends were 10 bases for V and 7 bases for J; bases not matched to a gene: 23. Germline V gene lookup returns CDR1 MNHEY and CDR2 SMNVEV (reference sequence). The CDR3 runs 19 residues. CDR3 in amino acids: CATLGTGTGTLLPNSPLHF. For the CDR3, the DNA is TGTGCCACCCTGGGGACCGGGACAGGGACTCTCCTCCCCAATTCACCCCTCCACTTT.

The rearrangement joins TRBV29-1 to TRBJ1-1; D is uncertain. The V gene lost 2 bases and the J gene lost 1 base, with 11 bases spanning the gap. CDR3 length: 14 amino acids. CDR1 is SQVTM, CDR2 ANQGSEA, per germline. CDR3 residues: CSVERTATNTEAFF. DNA of the CDR3: TGCAGCGTTGAACGGACTGCGACGAACACTGAAGCTTTCTTT.

The V and J genes are TRBV7-8 and TRBJ1-3; 10 positions agree with TRBD1. The ends lost 5 bases at V and 1 base at J; junction bases unmatched: 2. Germline assignment: CDR1 SGHVS and CDR2 FQNEAQ. The CDR3 runs to 15 residues. DNA of the CDR3: TGTGCCAGCAGCGACAGGGGGCCGTCTGGAAACACCATATATTTT. This codes for CASSDRGPSGNTIYF.

The J gene is TRBJ1-1, the V gene TRBV3-1 (or the pseudogene TRBV3-2), with D possibly matching TRBD1 (5 bases). Trimming removed 5 bases at V and 8 bases at J, with 15 bases between. CDR3 length equals 13 residues. Germline lookup yields CDR1 LGHDT and CDR2 YNNKEL (reference sequence). CDR3 sequence (DNA): TGTGCCAGCAGCGGGGGAAAGGGAGTCGAAGCTTTCTTT. Amino acids: CASSGGKGVEAFF.

The chain couples TRBV7-9 to TRBJ2-3, with TRBD2 identical over 10 bases. With 6 bases clipped from V and 1 base from J, the junction kept 7 bases outside the gene matches. Germline assignment: CDR1 SEHNR and CDR2 FQNEAQ (reference sequence). The CDR3 is 16 amino acids. The CDR3 DNA reads TGTGCCAGCAGGATGGGTCTAGCGGGGGGCACAGATACGCAGTATTTT. It codes for CASRMGLAGGTDTQYF.

The chain is built from TRBV6-5 and TRBJ1-3; D is undetermined. The CDR3 totals 16 residues. Trimming pared 0 bases from V and 2 bases from J, leaving 11 bases between. Looked up from germline, CDR1 is MNHEY and CDR2 is SVGAGI. CDR3 DNA: TGTGCCAGCAGTTACTCGGCCCGGGATGCTGGAAACACCATATATTTT. Translation gives CASSYSARDAGNTIYF.

The rearrangement links TRBV4-2 to TRBJ2-3; the D is unclear. Germline V gene data show CDR1 as LGHNA and CDR2 as YNFKEQ. Trimming stripped 4 bases from V and 2 bases from J, with 22 bases between. This CDR3 spans 18 amino acids. The chain's CDR3 is CASSPPTTLWGITDTQYF. CDR3 DNA: TGTGCCAGCAGCCCCCCCACTACTTTGTGGGGAATCACAGATACGCAGTATTTT.

This chain links TRBV15 with TRBJ2-1; D is possibly TRBD2 (7 bases). Germline CDR1 and CDR2: LNHNV and YYDKDF (reference sequence). The CDR3 has 16 residues. V shed 0 bases and J shed 6 bases, with 15 bases lying between them. The CDR3 DNA follows: TGTGCCACCAGCAGAGAGGTGGGGGGGCCTAGCAATGAGCAGTTCTTC. It codes for CATSREVGGPSNEQFF.

This rearrangement joins TRBV6-4 to TRBJ2-3, with D tentatively TRBD2 (7 bases). Germline CDR1 reads MRHNA; CDR2 reads SNTAGT. The CDR3 sequence is 14 residues long. V shed 8 bases and J shed 2 bases, with 14 bases lying between them. CDR3 protein: CASSWGGPTDTQYF. The CDR3 nucleotides read TGTGCCAGCTCTTGGGGGGGCCCCACAGATACGCAGTATTTT.

CDR3 region: CASSHPGGAGIYGYTF. The CDR3 DNA follows: TGCGCCAGCAGCCACCCCGGGGGGGCGGGGATCTATGGCTACACCTTC. The V gene is TRBV4-1, the J gene TRBJ1-2, with D possibly being TRBD1 (6 bases). The CDR3 is 16 residues long. Germline V lookup: CDR1 MGHRA, CDR2 YSYEKL. Between the trimmed V and J ends, which lost 3 bases and 4 bases, there was a span of 18 bases.

This clone was seen a single time. The chain is built from TRBV10-2 and TRBJ1-2, with a tentative D call TRBD1 (6 bases). The CDR3 is 16 amino acids. V lost 3 bases, J lost 4 bases, and 18 bases lay in between. The germline V gene has CDR1 WSHSY and CDR2 SAAADI. The CDR3 bases are TGCGCCAGCAGTGACACAGGGAAGGGCCGTCGCTATGGCTACACCTTC. It yields the protein CASSDTGKGRRYGYTF.